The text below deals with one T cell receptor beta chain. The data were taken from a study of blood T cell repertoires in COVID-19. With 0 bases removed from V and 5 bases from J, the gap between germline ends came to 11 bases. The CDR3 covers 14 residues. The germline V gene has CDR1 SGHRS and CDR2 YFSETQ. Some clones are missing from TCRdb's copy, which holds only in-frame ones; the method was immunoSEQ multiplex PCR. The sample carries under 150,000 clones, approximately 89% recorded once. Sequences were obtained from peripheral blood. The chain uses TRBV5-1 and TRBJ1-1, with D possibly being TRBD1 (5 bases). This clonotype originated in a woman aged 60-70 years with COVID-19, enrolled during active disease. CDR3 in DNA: TGCGCCAGCAGCTTGGGGGCAGGGTCAACTGAAGCTTTCTTT. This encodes CASSLGAGSTEAFF.